This TCR beta chain was captured in a study of PD-1 blockade in mismatch repair-deficient tumors. Study findings and constraints: Tumor-resident clones, often absent from pretreatment blood, expanded after pembrolizumab and then contracted.

On this clone: Its antigen is still unknown.

V was clipped by 2 bases and J by 0 bases, with 11 bases between them. CDR1 and CDR2 (germline): MNHNY, SVGAGI (reference sequence). The CDR3 extends over 15 amino acids. This table comes from immunoSEQ multiplex PCR, and its TCRdb copy is limited to in-frame clones, with some not included. Among roughly 120,000 clones listed, roughly 80% were seen once. V and J are TRBV6-6 and TRBJ2-7, with D unclear. The TCR originated in an adult with mismatch repair-deficient cancer. Sequencing was performed on peripheral blood, taken around 60 weeks after starting pembrolizumab. This chain's CDR3 is CASSYGSAHSYEQYF. The CDR3 coding sequence is TGTGCCAGCAGTTACGGGTCAGCCCACTCCTACGAGCAGTACTTC.